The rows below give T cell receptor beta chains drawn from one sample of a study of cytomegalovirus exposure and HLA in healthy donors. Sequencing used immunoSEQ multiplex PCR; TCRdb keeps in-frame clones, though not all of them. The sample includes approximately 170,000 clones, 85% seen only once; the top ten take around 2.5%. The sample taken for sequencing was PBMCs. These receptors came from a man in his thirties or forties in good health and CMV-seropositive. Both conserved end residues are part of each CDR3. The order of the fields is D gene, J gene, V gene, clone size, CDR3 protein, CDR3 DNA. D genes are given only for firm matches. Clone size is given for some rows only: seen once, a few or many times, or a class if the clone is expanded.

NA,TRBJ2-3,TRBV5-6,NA,CASSLATSRTDTQYF,TGTGCCAGCAGCTTGGCCACTAGCCGCACAGATACGCAGTATTTT
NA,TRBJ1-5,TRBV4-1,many,CASSPTEFSNQPQHF,TGCGCCAGCAGCCCGACAGAATTTAGCAATCAGCCCCAGCATTTT
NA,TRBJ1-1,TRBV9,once,CASSQRGGATMNTEAFF,TGTGCCAGCAGCCAACGGGGTGGAGCAACCATGAACACTGAAGCTTTCTTT
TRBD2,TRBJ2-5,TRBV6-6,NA,CASSYKTSGDQETQYF,TGTGCCAGCAGTTACAAAACTAGCGGTGACCAAGAGACCCAGTACTTC
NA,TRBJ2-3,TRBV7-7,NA,CASSLGGGFTDTQYF,TGTGCTAGCAGCTTAGGGGGGGGGTTCACAGATACGCAGTATTTT
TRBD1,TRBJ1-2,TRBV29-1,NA,CSVLIGQGISGYTF,TGCAGCGTACTTATTGGACAGGGTATATCTGGCTACACCTTC
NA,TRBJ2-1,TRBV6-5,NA,CASSSLGQGRNEQFF,TGTGCCAGCAGTTCTCTAGGGCAAGGGAGAAATGAGCAGTTCTTC
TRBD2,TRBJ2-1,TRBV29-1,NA,CSVLAGSSYNEQFF,TGCAGCGTTTTAGCGGGGAGCTCCTACAATGAGCAGTTCTTC
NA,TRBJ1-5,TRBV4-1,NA,CASSRQVSNQPQHF,TGCGCCAGCAGCAGACAGGTTAGCAATCAGCCCCAGCATTTT
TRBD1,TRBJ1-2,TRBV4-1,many,CASSQGGQGGDYGYTF,TGCGCCAGCAGCCAAGGAGGACAGGGAGGGGACTATGGCTACACCTTC
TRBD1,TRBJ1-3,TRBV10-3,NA,CATRDSRTSGNTIYF,TGTGCCACCCGGGACAGCCGGACCTCTGGAAACACCATATATTTT
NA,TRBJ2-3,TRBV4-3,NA,CASSRRSTSVTDTQYF,TGCGCCAGCAGCCGCAGATCAACCAGCGTCACAGATACGCAGTATTTT
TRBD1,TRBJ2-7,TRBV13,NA,CASSLGRTGKGEQYF,TGTGCCAGCAGCTTAGGTAGGACAGGGAAGGGCGAGCAGTACTTC
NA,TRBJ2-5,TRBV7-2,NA,CASSFGEADQYF,TGTGCCAGCAGCTTTGGGGAGGCGGACCAGTACTTC
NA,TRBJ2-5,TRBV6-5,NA,CASSYSRWGPETQYF,TGTGCCAGCAGTTACTCGAGGTGGGGGCCTGAGACCCAGTACTTC
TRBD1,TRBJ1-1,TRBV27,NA,CASTAGGNTEAFF,TGTGCCAGCACCGCAGGGGGAAACACTGAAGCTTTCTTT
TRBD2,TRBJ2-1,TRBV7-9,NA,CASSFRAGGPLEQFF,TGTGCCAGCAGCTTCAGGGCGGGGGGGCCGCTTGAGCAGTTCTTC
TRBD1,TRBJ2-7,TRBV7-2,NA,CASSLARDRGHPYEQYF,TGTGCCAGCAGCTTAGCTCGGGACAGGGGGCATCCCTACGAGCAGTACTTC
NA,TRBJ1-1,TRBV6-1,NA,CASSQGSAEAFF,TGTGCCAGCAGCCAGGGGTCCGCTGAAGCTTTCTTT
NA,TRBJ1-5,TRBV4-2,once,CASSRLTGSNQPQHF,TGTGCCAGCAGCCGATTGACAGGTAGCAATCAGCCCCAGCATTTT
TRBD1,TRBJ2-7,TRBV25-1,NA,CATQDREPAYEQYF,TGTGCCACCCAGGACAGGGAACCCGCCTACGAGCAGTACTTC
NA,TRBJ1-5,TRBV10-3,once,CAISDQTGNQPQHF,TGTGCCATCAGTGACCAGACAGGTAATCAGCCCCAGCATTTT